The rows below give T cell receptor beta chains drawn from one sample of a study of blood T cell repertoires in COVID-19. Sequencing was performed with immunoSEQ multiplex PCR; in TCRdb, only in-frame clones are kept and a portion is missing. The table has about 44,000 clones, approximately 90% seen once. Source material: peripheral blood. These receptors were taken from a woman older than 75 in a cohort sampled during active or convalescent COVID-19. CDR3s include the opening cysteine and the closing phenylalanine or tryptophan. A D gene is named only where the DNA matches it firmly. Size is omitted from some rows. Given values are once, few, many or a class for expanded clones.

clone_size d_call j_call v_call cdr3_nt cdr3_aa
few TRBD1 TRBJ1-5 TRBV5-1 TGCGCCAGCAGCTTGGGGCTAAGGGGACAGGGGGCGAAGAGGGAGGGCAATCAGCCCCAGCATTTT CASSLGLRGQGAKREGNQPQHF
. . TRBJ1-5 TRBV6-6 TGTGCCAGCAGCTCCGGACAGCTGCGCAATCAGCCCCAGCATTTT CASSSGQLRNQPQHF
. . TRBJ1-1 TRBV5-1 TGCGCCAGCAGCCCAGGGATGAACACTGAAGCTTTCTTT CASSPGMNTEAFF
. TRBD1 TRBJ1-3 TRBV5-1 TGCGCCAGCAGCCCCGGGACAGGGACCTCTGGAAACACCATATATTTT CASSPGTGTSGNTIYF
. . TRBJ2-6 TRBV27 TGTGCCAGCAGTTTATCCGGGACTTCTGGGGCCAACGTCCTGACTTTC CASSLSGTSGANVLTF
. TRBD1 TRBJ2-7 TRBV9 TGTGCCAGCAGTGACACAGGGGGCTCTACCTACGAGCAGTACTTC CASSDTGGSTYEQYF
. . TRBJ1-4 TRBV7-9 TGTGCCAGCAGCTTAGGTCTTGAAAAACTGTTTTTT CASSLGLEKLFF
. TRBD2 TRBJ2-5 TRBV7-6 TGTGCCAGCAGCTTAGATAGCGGGTCGCAAGAGACCCAGTACTTC CASSLDSGSQETQYF
once TRBD1 TRBJ1-3 TRBV9 TGTGCCAGCAGCGTAAGGGGGACAGGGTCCGGAAACACCATATATTTT CASSVRGTGSGNTIYF
. . TRBJ1-1 TRBV18 TGTGCCAGCGGTAGACAGGAGAACACTGAAGCTTTCTTT CASGRQENTEAFF
few . TRBJ2-7 TRBV7-9 TGTGCCAGCAGCCCCTCTACGGACGAGCAGTACTTC CASSPSTDEQYF
. . TRBJ2-1 TRBV10-3 TGTGCCATCGCCTCCCCCGGTCTAAATTCCTACAATGAGCAGTTCTTC CAIASPGLNSYNEQFF
. . TRBJ1-1 TRBV11-2 TGTGCCAGCAGCTTAGGGCCAAACACTGAAGCTTTCTTT CASSLGPNTEAFF
. . TRBJ2-1 TRBV7-8 TGTGCCAGCACTCTACCCGGGGGTGGCAATGAGCAGTTCTTC CASTLPGGGNEQFF
. TRBD1 TRBJ1-1 TRBV27 TGTGCCAGCAGTCCCCGACAGGGTGGCACTGAAGCTTTCTTT CASSPRQGGTEAFF
. TRBD1 TRBJ1-2 TRBV5-1 TGCGCCAGCAGGTCCGGGACAGGCGTCACTAACTATGGCTACACCTTC CASRSGTGVTNYGYTF
few . TRBJ2-1 TRBV11-2 TGTGCCAGCAGTCGGGGTTCATTCTCCTACAATGAGCAGTTCTTC CASSRGSFSYNEQFF
. . TRBJ2-3 TRBV6-5 TGTGCCAGCACGGAGGGGGGGCTCACAGATACGCAGTATTTT CASTEGGLTDTQYF
. . TRBJ1-5 TRBV19 TGTGCCAGTAGTATGCAGAGCAATCAGCCCCAGCATTTT CASSMQSNQPQHF
. TRBD2 TRBJ2-1 TRBV6-5 TGTGCCAGCAGGGACTATCTAGCGGGAGGGAGTGAGCAGTTCTTC CASRDYLAGGSEQFF
. . TRBJ2-7 TRBV7-2 TGTGCCAGCACTAAGCGGGTTCACGCTGAGGACGAGCAGTACTTC CASTKRVHAEDEQYF
. TRBD2 TRBJ2-7 TRBV6-6 TGTGCCTCACGGGCGGGGGGGTACGAGCAGTACTTC CASRAGGYEQYF
. . TRBJ2-5 TRBV25-1 TGTGCCAGCAGTGACCCAGAATATTGGAGGGCCGGGAAGACCCAGTACTTC CASSDPEYWRAGKTQYF
once . TRBJ1-1 TRBV10-1 TGCGCCAGCAGCCGGACTGAAGCTTTCTTT CASSRTEAFF
few . TRBJ2-7 TRBV6-5 TGTGCCAGCACCAGACTAGGATCCTACGAGCAGTACTTC CASTRLGSYEQYF
. . TRBJ1-2 TRBV19 TGTGCCAGTAGGGATCCGGGGGGGGACTATGGCTACACCTTC CASRDPGGDYGYTF
. TRBD1 TRBJ1-2 TRBV18 TGTGCCAGCTCAAGACAGGGCGGGTATGGCTACACCTTC CASSRQGGYGYTF
. . TRBJ2-3 TRBV5-1 TGCGCCAGCAGCTCCCGGGGGTTTAACACAGATACGCAGTATTTT CASSSRGFNTDTQYF
few . TRBJ1-2 TRBV7-3 TGTGCCAGCAGCTTAAATCCTGGACAAGGTTATGGCTACACCTTC CASSLNPGQGYGYTF
. . TRBJ2-3 TRBV5-4 TGTGCCAGCAGCTCAGAGGACTATACGCAGTATTTT CASSSEDYTQYF
. . TRBJ1-1 TRBV3-1/TRBV3-2 TGTGCCAGCAGCCAAGACTATACGGGGATAAACAGTAACACTGAAGCTTTCTTT CASSQDYTGINSNTEAFF
. TRBD2 TRBJ2-7 TRBV9 TGTGCCAGCAGCGTCCACCCACCGGGACTAGCGGGATCCCCCTACGAGCAGTACTTC CASSVHPPGLAGSPYEQYF
few TRBD2 TRBJ2-3 TRBV6-1 TGTGCCAGCAGTGATTCGGGACTAGCTGGCACAGATACGCAGTATTTT CASSDSGLAGTDTQYF
. TRBD2 TRBJ2-7 TRBV7-6 TGTGCCAGCAGCTTAGAAGCGTCTAGCGGGTTGTCCTACGAGCAGTACTTC CASSLEASSGLSYEQYF
. TRBD2 TRBJ2-1 TRBV7-3 TGTGCCAGCAGCTTAACGTACGGACTAGCGGGGGGCCACAATGAGCAGTTCTTC CASSLTYGLAGGHNEQFF
. TRBD1 TRBJ1-1 TRBV5-4 TGTGCCAGCAGCCAGGACAGGGGAACGGTGGACACTGAAGCTTTCTTT CASSQDRGTVDTEAFF
few . TRBJ2-6 TRBV10-3 TGTGCCATCAGTGAGCACCGGGAGTCCGGGGCCAACGTCCTGACTTTC CAISEHRESGANVLTF
. TRBD2 TRBJ2-3 TRBV7-2 TGTGCCAGCAGCTTAAGTGTGGCTAGCGGGGTAGATACGCAGTATTTT CASSLSVASGVDTQYF
. TRBD2 TRBJ2-5 TRBV7-2 TGTGCCAGCAGCCCGCGCCCGGGGGGAAGCCAAGAGACCCAGTACTTC CASSPRPGGSQETQYF
. TRBD1 TRBJ2-3 TRBV24-1 TGTGCCACCAGTGAAACGGGACAGGGGAGAGATACGCAGTATTTT CATSETGQGRDTQYF
. . TRBJ1-1 TRBV6-6 TGTGCCAGCAGTTATCCCCGCCGGGTGAACACTGAAGCTTTCTTT CASSYPRRVNTEAFF
. . TRBJ2-5 TRBV4-3 TGCGCCAGCAGCCAAGACTATTTGATGGGGCGAGAGACCCAGTACTTC CASSQDYLMGRETQYF
few TRBD2 TRBJ2-5 TRBV7-9 TGTGCCAGCAGCACCATGCGACTAGCGCAAATTTCAGGGCAAGAGACCCAGTACTTC CASSTMRLAQISGQETQYF
once . TRBJ2-1 TRBV7-3 TGTGCCAGCAGCCGGTCTAGCGCCTTGGGCAATGAGCAGTTCTTC CASSRSSALGNEQFF
. . TRBJ1-6 TRBV3-1/TRBV3-2 TGTGCCAGCAGCTATGGAGGTTCACCCCTCCACTTT CASSYGGSPLHF
. TRBD2 TRBJ2-3 TRBV11-3 TGTGCCAGCAGCTCGCTTCTGGCGGGAGGGCTAGGTACGCAGTATTTT CASSSLLAGGLGTQYF
. . TRBJ1-5 TRBV7-9 TGTGCCAGCAGCTTTACAGGTAGCAATCAGCCCCAGCATTTT CASSFTGSNQPQHF
. TRBD2 TRBJ2-5 TRBV11-3 TGTGCCAGCAGCCGTCTAGCGGGGGGTCTTAAAGAGACCCAGTACTTC CASSRLAGGLKETQYF
. TRBD2 TRBJ2-1 TRBV7-2 TGTGCCAGCAGTCCCGGGACTAGCGGGCTCAATGAGCAGTTCTTC CASSPGTSGLNEQFF